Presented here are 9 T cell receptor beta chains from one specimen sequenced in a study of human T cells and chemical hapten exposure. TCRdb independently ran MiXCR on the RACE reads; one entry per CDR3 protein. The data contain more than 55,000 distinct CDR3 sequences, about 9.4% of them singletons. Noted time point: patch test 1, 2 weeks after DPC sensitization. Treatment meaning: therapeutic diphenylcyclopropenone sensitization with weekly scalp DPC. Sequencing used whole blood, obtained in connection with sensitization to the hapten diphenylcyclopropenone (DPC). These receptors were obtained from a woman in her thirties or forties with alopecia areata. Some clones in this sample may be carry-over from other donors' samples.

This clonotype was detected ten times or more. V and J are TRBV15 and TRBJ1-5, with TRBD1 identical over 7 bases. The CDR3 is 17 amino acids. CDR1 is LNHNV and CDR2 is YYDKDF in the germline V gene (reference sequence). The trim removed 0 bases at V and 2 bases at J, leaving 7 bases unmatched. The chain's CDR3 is CATSREMRQGGNQPQHF. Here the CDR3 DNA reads TGTGCCACCAGCAGAGAAATGAGGCAGGGGGGCAATCAGCCCCAGCATTTT. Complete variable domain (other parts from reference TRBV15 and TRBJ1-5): DAMVIQNPRYQVTQFGKPVTLSCSQTLNHNVMYWYQQKSSQAPKLLFHYYDKDFNNEADTPDNFQSRRPNTSFCFLDIRSPGLGDTAMYLCATSREMRQGGNQPQHFGDGTRLSIL.

CDR3 residues: CASSLGGTAGSYNSPLHF. For the CDR3, the DNA is TGCGCCAGCAGCTTGGGAGGCACCGCGGGCTCCTATAATTCACCCCTCCACTTT. V and J are TRBV5-1 and TRBJ1-6; D not resolved. The germline CDR1 and CDR2 sequences are SGHRS and YFSETQ. V was shortened by 0 bases and J by 0 bases, with 13 bases between the two germline ends. The CDR3 runs 18 residues.

The DNA for the CDR3 is TGTGCCAGCACCCGTTCCGGGACGGGTCCCTACGAGCAGTACTTC. Protein: CASTRSGTGPYEQYF. V usage is TRBV28 and J usage is TRBJ2-7; the D gene could be TRBD1 or TRBD2 (5 bases each). V lost 7 bases and J 2 bases, leaving 18 bases between the germline ends. The CDR3 spans 15 residues. CDR1 is MDHEN and CDR2 is SYDVKM in the germline V gene.

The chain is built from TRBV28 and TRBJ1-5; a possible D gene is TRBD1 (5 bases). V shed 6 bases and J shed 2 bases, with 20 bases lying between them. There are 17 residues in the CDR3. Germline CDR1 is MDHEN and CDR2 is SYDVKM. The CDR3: CASRTGTGPFGNQPQHF. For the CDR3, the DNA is TGTGCCAGCAGGACCGGGACGGGTCCTTTTGGCAATCAGCCCCAGCATTTT.

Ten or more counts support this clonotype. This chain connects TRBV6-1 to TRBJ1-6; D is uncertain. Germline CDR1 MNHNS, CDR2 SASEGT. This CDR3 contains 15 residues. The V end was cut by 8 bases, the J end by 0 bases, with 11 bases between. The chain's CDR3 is CASGPKSSYNSPLHF. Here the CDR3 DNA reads TGTGCCAGCGGACCCAAGAGCTCCTATAATTCACCCCTCCACTTT.

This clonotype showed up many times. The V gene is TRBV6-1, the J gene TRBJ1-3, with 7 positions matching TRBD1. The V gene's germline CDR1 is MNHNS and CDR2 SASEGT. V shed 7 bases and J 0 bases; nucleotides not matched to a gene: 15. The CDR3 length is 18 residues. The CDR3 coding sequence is TGTGCCAGCATGACAGGGACCCTCAGGGACCTCTCTGGAAACACCATATATTTT. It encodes CASMTGTLRDLSGNTIYF.

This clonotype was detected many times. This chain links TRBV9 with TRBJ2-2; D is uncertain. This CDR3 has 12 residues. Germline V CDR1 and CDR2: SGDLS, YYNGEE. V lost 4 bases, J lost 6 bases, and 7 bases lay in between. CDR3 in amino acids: CASSPNPGELFF. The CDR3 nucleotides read TGTGCCAGCAGCCCCAACCCCGGGGAGCTGTTTTTT.

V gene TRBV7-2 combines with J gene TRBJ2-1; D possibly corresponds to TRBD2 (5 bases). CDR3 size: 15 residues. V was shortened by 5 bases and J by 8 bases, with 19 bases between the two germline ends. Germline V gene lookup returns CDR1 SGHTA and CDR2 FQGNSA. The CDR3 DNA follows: TGTGCCAGCAGCCCCGGGGTAGCTCGGGTTGATGAGCAGTTCTTC. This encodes CASSPGVARVDEQFF.

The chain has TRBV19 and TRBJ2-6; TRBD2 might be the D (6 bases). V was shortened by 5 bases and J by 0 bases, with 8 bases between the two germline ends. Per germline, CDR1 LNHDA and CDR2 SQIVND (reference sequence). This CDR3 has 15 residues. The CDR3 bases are TGTGCCAGTAGTTACGGGAGCTCTGGGGCCAACGTCCTGACTTTC. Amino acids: CASSYGSSGANVLTF.